The present entry profiles one T cell receptor (beta chain) with its context. This clonotype was seen ten or more times. Its antigen is still unknown. No base-level quality is on record; no much larger clone is a single base apart. According to the germline V gene (reference sequence), CDR1 reads SEHNR and CDR2 reads FQNEAQ. The CDR3 covers 15 residues, taking in both the cysteine and the phenylalanine. Only the CDR3 DNA stays, 45 bases, in frame from base 1. V is pared back by 1 base and J by 1 base, with 11 bases lying between the germline termini. The data were obtained in a study of human T cells and chemical hapten exposure (dated by TCRdb to the early 2020s). Background on the whole study: Libraries were combined into a pool for sequencing, and differences in TCR yield between samples came mainly from small differences in library volumes within the pool. Peripheral blood TCR repertoire changes were tracked in vivo in alopecia patients during primary and secondary sensitization to the hapten diphenylcyclopropenone (DPC). Each blood RNA sample was used to sequence both TCR alpha and TCR beta chains. Study-level results and caveats: After repeated subsampling, the strength of the expansion versus patch-test correlation and the threshold at which it became significant changed. No change with DPC sensitization was found in the number of TCRs above 1 in 1000 frequency, and no evidence of global repertoire structure alterations was found.

Total RNA was extracted from unfractionated whole blood collected in Tempus Blood RNA tubes. As TCR sequencing controls, several healthy volunteers were used, with blood taken at day 0, 2 weeks and 6 weeks. Libraries were built with 5' RACE. Instrument on record: Illumina MiSeq. During library preparation, unique molecular identifiers were attached to individual cDNA molecules so that TCRs could be counted in a quantitative, reproducible way. Processing in the source paper ran as follows. The median number of TCRs per sample was around 100,000, ranging from about 23,224 to 700,000. The Decombinator software suite was used to annotate the V, J and CDR3 of the TCR reads. For the PS versus PT1 abundance plots, all samples were subsampled to the same number of TCRs (28,000). TCRs were defined as expanded if absent before sensitization and observed at least eight times at the 2-week time point. TCRdb trimmed the raw reads at Q25, called clones with MiXCR and kept productive beta chains. Records with the same CDR3 protein are collapsed into one entry carrying the most frequent genes and DNA. These V and J calls derive from TCRdb rather than the authors' analysis. Recorded for this sample are 110,000 to 150,000 distinct CDR3 sequences; around 4% of them occurred a single time. The top ten clonotypes cover about 1.3% of the sample.

The TCR was taken from a female donor in good health. The chain couples TRBV7-9 to TRBJ2-7; a confident D gene designation cannot be given. The DNA is TGTGCCAGCAGCTTAGTCGCAGGTTCTTCCTACGAGCAGTACTTC. It specifies CASSLVAGSSYEQYF.